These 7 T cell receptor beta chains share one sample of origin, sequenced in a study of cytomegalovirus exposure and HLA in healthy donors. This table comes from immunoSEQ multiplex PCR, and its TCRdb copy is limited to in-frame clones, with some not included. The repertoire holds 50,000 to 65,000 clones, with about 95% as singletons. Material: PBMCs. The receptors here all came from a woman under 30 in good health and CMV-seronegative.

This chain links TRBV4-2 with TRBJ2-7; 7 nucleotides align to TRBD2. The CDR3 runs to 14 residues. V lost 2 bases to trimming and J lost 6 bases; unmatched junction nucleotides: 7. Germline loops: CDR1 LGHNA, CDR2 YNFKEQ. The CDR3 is CASSQSLGGSEQYF. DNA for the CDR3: TGTGCCAGCAGCCAATCCCTCGGGGGGTCCGAGCAGTACTTC.

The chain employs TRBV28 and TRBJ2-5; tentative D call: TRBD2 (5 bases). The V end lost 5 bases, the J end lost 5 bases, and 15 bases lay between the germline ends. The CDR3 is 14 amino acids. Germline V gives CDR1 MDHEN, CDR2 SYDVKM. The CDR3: CASSPRRVPETQYF. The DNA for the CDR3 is TGTGCCAGCAGTCCCCGGCGGGTTCCGGAGACCCAGTACTTC. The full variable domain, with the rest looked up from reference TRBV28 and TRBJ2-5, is DVKVTQSSRYLVKRTGEKVFLECVQDMDHENMFWYRQDPGLGLRLIYFSYDVKMKEKGDIPEGYSVSREKKERFSLILESASTNQTSMYLCASSPRRVPETQYFGPGTRLLVL.

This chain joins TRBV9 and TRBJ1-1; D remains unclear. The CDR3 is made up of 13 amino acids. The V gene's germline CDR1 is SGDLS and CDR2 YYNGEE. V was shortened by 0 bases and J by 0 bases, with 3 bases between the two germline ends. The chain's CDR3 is CASSVAMNTEAFF. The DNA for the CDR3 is TGTGCCAGCAGCGTAGCAATGAACACTGAAGCTTTCTTT.

CDR3 nucleotide sequence: TGTGCCAGCAGAAATAGCGGGAGCCCAGATACGCAGTATTTT. It translates to CASRNSGSPDTQYF. The chain carries TRBV28 and TRBJ2-3, with 9 bases lining up with TRBD2. V lost 6 bases and J lost 4; bases outside the gene matches: 5. CDR1 and CDR2 from the germline V gene are MDHEN and SYDVKM. The CDR3 spans 14 residues. The full variable domain, its missing parts supplied by reference TRBV28 and TRBJ2-3, is DVKVTQSSRYLVKRTGEKVFLECVQDMDHENMFWYRQDPGLGLRLIYFSYDVKMKEKGDIPEGYSVSREKKERFSLILESASTNQTSMYLCASRNSGSPDTQYFGPGTRLTVL.

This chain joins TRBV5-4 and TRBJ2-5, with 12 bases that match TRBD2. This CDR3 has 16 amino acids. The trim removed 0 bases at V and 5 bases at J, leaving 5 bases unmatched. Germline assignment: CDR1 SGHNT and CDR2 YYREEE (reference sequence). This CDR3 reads CASSLASGRGRETQYF. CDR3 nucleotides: TGTGCCAGCAGCTTGGCTAGCGGGAGGGGGAGGGAGACCCAGTACTTC.

CDR3 amino acids: CAWNPPGQGYGYTF. Here the CDR3 DNA reads TGTGCCTGGAACCCCCCGGGACAGGGGTATGGCTACACCTTC. The V gene is TRBV30, the J gene TRBJ1-2; 10 nucleotides agree with TRBD1. V gave up 4 bases and J gave up 5 bases; unmatched junction bases: 7. The CDR3 runs 14 residues. Germline V CDR1 and CDR2: GTSNPN, SVGIG (reference sequence).

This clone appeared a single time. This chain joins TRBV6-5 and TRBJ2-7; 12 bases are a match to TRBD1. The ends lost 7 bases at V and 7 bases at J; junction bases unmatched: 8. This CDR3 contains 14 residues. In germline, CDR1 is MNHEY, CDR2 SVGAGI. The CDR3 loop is CASTTGQGAGEQYF. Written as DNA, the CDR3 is TGTGCCAGCACCACGGGACAGGGGGCTGGAGAGCAGTACTTC.